These T cell receptor beta chains were read from a single sample in a study of identical twins' blood T cells. A single record per CDR3 protein comes from TCRdb applying MiXCR to the 5' RACE reads. The repertoire holds 400,000 or so distinct CDR3 sequences, with 28% as singletons. The specimen sequenced was PBMCs. These receptors all come from a woman between 18 and 50 years old in good health. CDR3s include the opening cysteine and the closing phenylalanine or tryptophan. D genes are given only for firm matches. Expanded clones get a size class; other rows say once, few or many, or leave the size out.

- | TRBJ1-5 | TRBV16 | few | CASSRDQPQHF | TGTGCCAGCAGCCGAGATCAGCCCCAGCATTTT
- | TRBJ1-1 | TRBV30 | - | CAWSRGDDREAFF | TGTGCCTGGAGCCGTGGGGACGACCGTGAAGCTTTCTTT
TRBD2 | TRBJ2-3 | TRBV4-3 | - | CASATYRSSGNTDTQYF | TGCGCCAGCGCCACTTACCGATCTAGCGGGAACACAGATACGCAGTATTTT
- | TRBJ1-1 | TRBV11-2 | - | CASSLDRARTEAFF | TGTGCCAGCAGCTTAGACAGGGCGAGGACTGAAGCTTTCTTT
TRBD1 | TRBJ1-2 | TRBV20-1 | - | CSALGGAGGYTF | TGCAGTGCCTTAGGGGGCGCGGGAGGCTACACCTTC
- | TRBJ1-2 | TRBV20-1 | - | CSARDHGGNYVYTF | TGCAGTGCTAGGGATCATGGAGGAAACTATGTCTACACCTTC
- | TRBJ2-3 | TRBV5-1 | - | CASSLGLRVQTDTQYF | TGCGCCAGCAGCTTGGGACTCCGGGTCCAAACAGATACGCAGTATTTT
- | TRBJ2-4 | TRBV2 | few | CASSGYGADIQYF | TGTGCCAGCAGTGGGTACGGGGCAGACATTCAGTACTTC
- | TRBJ1-2 | TRBV11-3 | - | CASSLTQSSGYTF | TGTGCCAGCAGCTTAACCCAGAGTAGTGGCTACACCTTC
TRBD1 | TRBJ1-3 | TRBV10-3 | few | CAISVGQTRSGNTIYF | TGTGCCATCAGTGTGGGACAGACAAGGTCTGGAAACACCATATATTTT
TRBD2 | TRBJ2-3 | TRBV20-1 | - | CSAIPTSGRAAETQYF | TGCAGTGCTATACCGACTAGCGGGAGGGCGGCTGAAACGCAGTATTTT
- | TRBJ2-7 | TRBV20-1 | - | CSARTISYEQYF | TGCAGTGCCCGGACTATCTCCTACGAGCAGTACTTC
- | TRBJ2-1 | TRBV20-1 | - | CSATGGGNEQFF | TGCAGTGCTACAGGGGGGGGCAATGAGCAGTTCTTC
- | TRBJ1-1 | TRBV10-3 | few | CAISAGGNTEAFF | TGTGCCATCTCAGCCGGGGGGAACACTGAAGCTTTCTTT
TRBD2 | TRBJ2-1 | TRBV10-3 | - | CAVSPSSGSYNDQFF | TGTGCCGTCAGCCCTTCTAGCGGCTCCTACAATGATCAGTTCTTC
TRBD2 | TRBJ2-3 | TRBV28 | - | CASREAGDYTDTQYF | TGTGCCAGCAGGGAAGCGGGGGATTACACAGATACGCAGTATTTT
- | TRBJ2-3 | TRBV20-1 | few | CSARGRYSTDTQYF | TGCAGTGCTAGAGGGAGATATAGCACAGATACGCAGTATTTT
TRBD1 | TRBJ1-6 | TRBV19 | - | CASSIRQGLNSPLHF | TGTGCCAGTAGCATCAGACAGGGATTGAATTCACCCCTCCACTTT
TRBD2 | TRBJ2-1 | TRBV20-1 | - | CSARVASGINEQFF | TGCAGTGCTAGAGTGGCTAGCGGGATCAATGAGCAGTTCTTC
TRBD1 | TRBJ1-2 | TRBV20-1 | - | CSASHPGGDYGYTF | TGCAGTGCTAGTCACCCAGGGGGCGACTATGGCTACACCTTC
- | TRBJ2-7 | TRBV2 | - | CASRPQGLAYEQYF | TGTGCCAGCAGACCTCAAGGACTCGCCTACGAGCAGTACTTC
- | TRBJ1-5 | TRBV20-1 | - | CSARLRGSNQPQHF | TGCAGTGCTAGATTGAGGGGAAGCAATCAGCCCCAGCATTTT